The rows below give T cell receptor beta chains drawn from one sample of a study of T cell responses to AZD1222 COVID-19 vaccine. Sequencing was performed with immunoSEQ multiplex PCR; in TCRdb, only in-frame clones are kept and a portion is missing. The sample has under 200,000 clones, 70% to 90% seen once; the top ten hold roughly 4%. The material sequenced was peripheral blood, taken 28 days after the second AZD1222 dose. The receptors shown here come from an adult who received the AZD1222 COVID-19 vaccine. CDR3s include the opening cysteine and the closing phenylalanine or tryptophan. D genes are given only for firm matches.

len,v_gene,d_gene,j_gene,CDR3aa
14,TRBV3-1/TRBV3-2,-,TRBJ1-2,CASSQRETGGGYTF
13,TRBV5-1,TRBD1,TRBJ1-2,CASSLSQGEGYTF
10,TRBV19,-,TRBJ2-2,CATQHGELFF
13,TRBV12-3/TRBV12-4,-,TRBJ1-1,CASSFTPGTEAFF
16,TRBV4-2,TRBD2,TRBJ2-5,CASSQEVAGGGETQYF
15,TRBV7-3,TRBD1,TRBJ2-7,CASSRTGTVADEQYF
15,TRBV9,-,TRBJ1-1,CASSVVGVGFTEAFF
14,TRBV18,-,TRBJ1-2,CASSPGSRAYGYTF
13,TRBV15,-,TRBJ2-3,CATSRGGTDTQYF
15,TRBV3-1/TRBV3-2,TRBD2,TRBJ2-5,CASSQGGGPGETQYF
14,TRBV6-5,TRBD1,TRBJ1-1,CASRKNRGSTEAFF
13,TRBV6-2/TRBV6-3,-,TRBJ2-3,CASSYGAADTQYF
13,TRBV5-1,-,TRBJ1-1,CASSPSRGSEAFF
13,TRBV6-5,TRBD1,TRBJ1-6,CASSLQGNSPLHF
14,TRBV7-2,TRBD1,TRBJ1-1,CASSFDRVRTEAFF
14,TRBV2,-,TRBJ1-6,CASSEQGSHSPLHF
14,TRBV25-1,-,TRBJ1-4,CASVDRTGNEKLFF
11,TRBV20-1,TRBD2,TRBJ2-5,CSARGGETQYF
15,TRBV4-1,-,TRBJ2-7,CASSQEKSGYDEQYF
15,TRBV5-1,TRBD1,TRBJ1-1,CASSAGTGGLGEAFF
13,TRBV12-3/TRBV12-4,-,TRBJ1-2,CASTLVPKEGYTF
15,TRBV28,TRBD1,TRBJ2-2,CASSRGTANTGELFF
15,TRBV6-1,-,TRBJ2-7,CASSEGVWSSYEQYF
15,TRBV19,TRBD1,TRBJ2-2,CASSVGGAGTGELFF
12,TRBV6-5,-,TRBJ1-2,CATRWGRSGDTF
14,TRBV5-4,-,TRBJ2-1,CAPSSGPRDNEQFF
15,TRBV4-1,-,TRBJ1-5,CASTAEGRGDQPQHF
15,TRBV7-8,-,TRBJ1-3,CASSSDRISGNTIYF
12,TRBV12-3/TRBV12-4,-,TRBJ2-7,CASSSNSLQQYF
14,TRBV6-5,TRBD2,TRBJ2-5,CASSRLAGRETQYF
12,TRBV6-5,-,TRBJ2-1,CASSPQYNEQFF
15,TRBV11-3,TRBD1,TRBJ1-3,CASSSGQGTGNTIYF
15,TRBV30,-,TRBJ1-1,CAWSVDSPGTTEAFF
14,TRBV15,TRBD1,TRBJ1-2,CATSRDDRATGYTF
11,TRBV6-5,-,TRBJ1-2,CASRQGSSYTF
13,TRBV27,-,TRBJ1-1,CASSSNSRTEAFF
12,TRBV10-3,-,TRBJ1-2,CAISESGYSYTF
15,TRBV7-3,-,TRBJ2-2,CASSLRPTPTGELFF
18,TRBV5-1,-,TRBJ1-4,CASSLGRNVRATNEKLFF